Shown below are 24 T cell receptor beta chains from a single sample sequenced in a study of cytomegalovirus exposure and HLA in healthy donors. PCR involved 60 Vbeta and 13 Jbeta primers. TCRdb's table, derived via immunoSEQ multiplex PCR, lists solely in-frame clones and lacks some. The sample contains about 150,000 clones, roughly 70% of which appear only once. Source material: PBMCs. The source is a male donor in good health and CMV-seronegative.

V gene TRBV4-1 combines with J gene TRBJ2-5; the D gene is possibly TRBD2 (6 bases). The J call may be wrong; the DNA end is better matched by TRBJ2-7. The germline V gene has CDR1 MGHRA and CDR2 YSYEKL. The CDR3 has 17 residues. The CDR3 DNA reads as TGCGCCAGCAGCGACGGACCCCGGGGGATGGGATCCTACGAGCAGTACTTC. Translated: CASSDGPRGMGSYEQYF.

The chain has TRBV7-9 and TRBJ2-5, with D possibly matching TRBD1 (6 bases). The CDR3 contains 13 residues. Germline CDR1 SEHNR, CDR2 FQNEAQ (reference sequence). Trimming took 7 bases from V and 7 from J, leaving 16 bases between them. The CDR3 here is CASTLGGPGTQYF. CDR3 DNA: TGTGCCAGCACCCTAGGGGGTCCGGGGACCCAGTACTTC.

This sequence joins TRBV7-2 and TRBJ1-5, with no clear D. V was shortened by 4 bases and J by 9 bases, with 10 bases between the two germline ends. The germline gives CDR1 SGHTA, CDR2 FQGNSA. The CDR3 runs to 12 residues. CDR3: CASSSREGPQHF. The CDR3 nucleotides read TGTGCCAGCAGCTCCCGGGAGGGGCCCCAGCATTTT.

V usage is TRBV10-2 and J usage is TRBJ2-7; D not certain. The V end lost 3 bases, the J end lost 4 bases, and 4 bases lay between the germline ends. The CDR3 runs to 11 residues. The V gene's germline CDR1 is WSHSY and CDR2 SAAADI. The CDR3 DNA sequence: TGCGCCAGCAGTGATCGGTACGAGCAGTACTTC. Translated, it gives CASSDRYEQYF.

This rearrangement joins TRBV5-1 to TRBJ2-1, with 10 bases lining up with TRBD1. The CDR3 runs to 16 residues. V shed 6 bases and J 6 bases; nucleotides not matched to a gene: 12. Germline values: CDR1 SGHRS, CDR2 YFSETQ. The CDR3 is CASTRGETGGFNEQFF. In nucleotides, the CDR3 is TGCGCCAGCACCCGGGGTGAGACAGGGGGCTTCAATGAGCAGTTCTTC.

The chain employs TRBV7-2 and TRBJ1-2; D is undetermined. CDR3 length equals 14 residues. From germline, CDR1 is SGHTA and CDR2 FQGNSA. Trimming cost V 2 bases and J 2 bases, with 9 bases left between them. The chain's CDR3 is CASSLKVRNYGYTF. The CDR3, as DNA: TGTGCCAGCAGCTTAAAAGTACGGAACTATGGCTACACCTTC.

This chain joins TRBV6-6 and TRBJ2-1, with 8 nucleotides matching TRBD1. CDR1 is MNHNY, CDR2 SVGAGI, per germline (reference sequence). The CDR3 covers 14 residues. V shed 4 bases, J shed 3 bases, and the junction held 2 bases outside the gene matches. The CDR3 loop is CASSSGQVYNEQFF. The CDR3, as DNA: TGTGCCAGCAGTTCGGGACAGGTCTACAATGAGCAGTTCTTC.

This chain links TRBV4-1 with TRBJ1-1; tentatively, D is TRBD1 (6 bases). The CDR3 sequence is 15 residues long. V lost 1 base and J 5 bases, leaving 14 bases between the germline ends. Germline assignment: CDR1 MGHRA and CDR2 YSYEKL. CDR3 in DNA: TGCGCCAGCAGCCAAGGGGAGAACAGGGTTACTGAAGCTTTCTTT. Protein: CASSQGENRVTEAFF.

This chain's CDR3 is CASSPTGFGEKLFF. For the CDR3, the DNA is TGTGCCAGCAGCCCTACAGGTTTTGGTGAAAAACTGTTTTTT. This sequence joins TRBV7-2 and TRBJ1-4; TRBD1 might be the D (5 bases). The CDR3 spans 14 residues. V was cut by 5 bases and J by 7 bases, with 14 bases left in between. The V gene's germline CDR1 is SGHTA and CDR2 FQGNSA.

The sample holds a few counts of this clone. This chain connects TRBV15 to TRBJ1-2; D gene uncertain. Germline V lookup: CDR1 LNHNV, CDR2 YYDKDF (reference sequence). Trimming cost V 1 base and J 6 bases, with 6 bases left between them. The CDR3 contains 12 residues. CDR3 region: CATSRARDGYTF. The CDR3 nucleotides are TGTGCCACCAGCAGAGCGAGAGATGGCTACACCTTC.

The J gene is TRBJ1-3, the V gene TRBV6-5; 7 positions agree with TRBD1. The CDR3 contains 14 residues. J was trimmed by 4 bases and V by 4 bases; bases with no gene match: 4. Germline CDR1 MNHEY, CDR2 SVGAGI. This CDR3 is CASSLDRSGNTIYF. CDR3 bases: TGTGCCAGCAGTTTGGACAGGTCGGGAAACACCATATATTTT.

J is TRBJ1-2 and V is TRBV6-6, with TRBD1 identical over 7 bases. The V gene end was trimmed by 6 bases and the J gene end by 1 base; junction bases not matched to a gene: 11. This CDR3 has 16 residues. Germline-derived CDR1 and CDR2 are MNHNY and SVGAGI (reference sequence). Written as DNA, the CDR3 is TGTGCCAGCAGGGCGAGAGGGGGCGAAGGTAACTATGGCTACACCTTC. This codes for CASRARGGEGNYGYTF.

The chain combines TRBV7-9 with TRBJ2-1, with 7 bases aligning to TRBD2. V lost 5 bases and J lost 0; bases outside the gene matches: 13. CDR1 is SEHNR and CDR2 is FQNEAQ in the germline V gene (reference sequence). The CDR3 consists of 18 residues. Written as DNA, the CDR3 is TGTGCCAGCAGCCCCTCCCGGGGGGTTATGAGCTCCTACAATGAGCAGTTCTTC. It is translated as CASSPSRGVMSSYNEQFF.

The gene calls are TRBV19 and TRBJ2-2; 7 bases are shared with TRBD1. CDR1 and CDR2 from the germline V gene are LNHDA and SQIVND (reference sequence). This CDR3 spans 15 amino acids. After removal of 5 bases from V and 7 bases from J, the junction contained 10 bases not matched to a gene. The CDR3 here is CASSPRQGWNGELFF. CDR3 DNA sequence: TGTGCCAGTAGTCCCCGACAGGGTTGGAACGGGGAGCTGTTTTTT.

Here the CDR3 DNA reads TGCGCCAGCAGCCAGGGCCCCGCCACAGTGCCCCAGCATTTT. This gives the protein CASSQGPATVPQHF. The gene calls are TRBV4-1 and TRBJ1-5, with D uncertain. The CDR3 is 14 amino acids. The germline gives CDR1 MGHRA, CDR2 YSYEKL. Trimming cost V 3 bases and J 9 bases, with 15 bases left between them.

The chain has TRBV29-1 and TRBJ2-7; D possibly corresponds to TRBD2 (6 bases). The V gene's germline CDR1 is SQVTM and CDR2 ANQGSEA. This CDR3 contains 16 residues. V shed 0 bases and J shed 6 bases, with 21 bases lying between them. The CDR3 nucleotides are TGCAGCGTTGAAGATAACTTCAGCGGGCGTCGGGTCGAGCAGTACTTC. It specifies CSVEDNFSGRRVEQYF.

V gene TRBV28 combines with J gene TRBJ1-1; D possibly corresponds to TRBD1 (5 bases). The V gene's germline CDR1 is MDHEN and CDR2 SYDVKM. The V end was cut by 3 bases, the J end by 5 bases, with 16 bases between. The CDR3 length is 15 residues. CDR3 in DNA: TGTGCCAGCAGTTTCGCCGGGAGGTGGGGGACTGAAGCTTTCTTT. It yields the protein CASSFAGRWGTEAFF.

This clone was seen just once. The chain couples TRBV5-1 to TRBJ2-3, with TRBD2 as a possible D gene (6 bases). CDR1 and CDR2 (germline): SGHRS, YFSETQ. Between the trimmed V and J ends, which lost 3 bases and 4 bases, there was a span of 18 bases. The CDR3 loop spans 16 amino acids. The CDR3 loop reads CASSSGRPGAADTQYF. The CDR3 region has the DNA TGCGCCAGCAGCTCGGGGAGGCCCGGGGCCGCAGATACGCAGTATTTT.

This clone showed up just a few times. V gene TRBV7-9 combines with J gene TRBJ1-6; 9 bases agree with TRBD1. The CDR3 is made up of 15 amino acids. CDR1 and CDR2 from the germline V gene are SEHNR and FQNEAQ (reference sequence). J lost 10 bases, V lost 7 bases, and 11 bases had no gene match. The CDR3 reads CASTEEGTGPSPLHF. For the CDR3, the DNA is TGTGCCAGCACCGAGGAGGGGACAGGGCCGTCACCCCTCCACTTT.

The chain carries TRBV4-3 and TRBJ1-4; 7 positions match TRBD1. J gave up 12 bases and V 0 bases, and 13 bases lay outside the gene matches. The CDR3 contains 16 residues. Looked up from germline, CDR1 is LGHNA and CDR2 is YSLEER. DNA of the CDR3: TGCGCCAGCAGCCAAGATCCGGGACAACTAGGGGGCGAACTGTTTTTT. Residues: CASSQDPGQLGGELFF.

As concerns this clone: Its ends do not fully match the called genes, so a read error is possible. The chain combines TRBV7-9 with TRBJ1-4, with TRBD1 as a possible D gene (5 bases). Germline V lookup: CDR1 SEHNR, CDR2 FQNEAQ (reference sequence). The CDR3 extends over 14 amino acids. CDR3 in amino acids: CSSSPGATNEKLFF. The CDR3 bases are TGTTCCAGCAGTCCGGGGGCAACTAATGAAAAACTGTTTTTT.

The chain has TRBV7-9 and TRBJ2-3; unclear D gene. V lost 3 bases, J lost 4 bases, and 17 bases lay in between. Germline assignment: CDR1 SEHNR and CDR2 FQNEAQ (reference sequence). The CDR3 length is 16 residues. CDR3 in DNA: TGTGCCAGCAGCTTCCGCCTAGGTGATAGCCCAGATACGCAGTATTTT. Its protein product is CASSFRLGDSPDTQYF. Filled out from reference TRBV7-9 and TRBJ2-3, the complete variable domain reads DTGVSQNPRHKITKRGQNVTFRCDPISEHNRLYWYRQTLGQGPEFLTYFQNEAQLEKSRLLSDRFSAERPKGSFSTLEIQRTEQGDSAMYLCASSFRLGDSPDTQYFGPGTRLTVL.

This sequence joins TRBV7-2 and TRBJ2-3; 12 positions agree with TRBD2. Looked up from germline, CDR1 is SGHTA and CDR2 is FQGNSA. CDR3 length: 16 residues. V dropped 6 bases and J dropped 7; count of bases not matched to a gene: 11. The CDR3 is CASRLQLAGGPHTQYF. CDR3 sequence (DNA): TGTGCCAGCAGGCTACAGCTAGCGGGAGGGCCCCATACGCAGTATTTT.

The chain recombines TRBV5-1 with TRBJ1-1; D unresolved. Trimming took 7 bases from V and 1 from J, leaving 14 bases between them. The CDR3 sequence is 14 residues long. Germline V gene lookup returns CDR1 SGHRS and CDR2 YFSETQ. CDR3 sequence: CASRPQSGNTEAFF. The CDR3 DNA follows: TGCGCCAGCCGCCCCCAATCGGGGAACACTGAAGCTTTCTTT.